This record concerns one TCR beta chain sequence. Its antigen is currently unknown. This entry belongs to a study of T cell responses to AZD1222 COVID-19 vaccine. Points from the study as a whole: The study found Spike-specific TCR breadth and depth rose after two AZD1222 doses. Only six or seven AZD1222 recipients tested seropositive at baseline. Donors in the cohort were predominantly white British and more often female, and clonal diversity was possibly underestimated. Sampled repertoires all dated from after the peak T cell response.

The CDR3 is 14 amino acids. V was clipped by 4 bases and J by 9 bases, with 14 bases between them. The germline V gene has CDR1 SGHRS and CDR2 YFSETQ. The protocol was immunoSEQ multiplex PCR, while the TCRdb copy is restricted to in-frame clones and leaves out a portion. The data hold 50,000 or so clones, with roughly 80% observed a single time. The sequencing here drew on peripheral blood, taken 28 days after the second AZD1222 dose. This chain uses TRBV5-1 with TRBJ1-6; D gene ambiguous. The clonotype originates from an adult who received the AZD1222 COVID-19 vaccine. In DNA form, the CDR3 reads TGCGCCAGCAGCGACGGTGTGCAAGGTTCACCCCTCCACTTT. Its protein product is CASSDGVQGSPLHF.